This section outlines one T cell receptor beta chain sequence together with its context. What it binds is not known. Noted treatment: roughly 10-day PBMC culture with coronavirus spike peptide pools or control peptides (ViraFEST assay). This sample is drawn from a study of vaccination and CD4 T cells after COVID-19. Study in general: Each enrolled participant received a two-dose regimen of either BNT162b2 or mRNA-1273 vaccine. Control cultures, each given a CEFX pool, an HIV-1 Nef pool, or no peptide, were included.

An Oncomine TCR Beta short-read assay was used to sequence the DNA from cultured CD4+ T cells. TCRdb re-derived calls from the PCR reads in MiXCR, one entry per CDR3 protein. The data contain about 16,000 distinct CDR3 sequences, 36% of them singletons. The sequence derives from a human donor who received a COVID-19 vaccine. This specimen was CD4+ T cells from blood, cultured in vitro, taken before SARS-CoV-2 vaccination.

CDR3 nucleotides: TGCAGTGCGATTACAGGGGGTCAGCCCCAGCATTTT. This encodes CSAITGGQPQHF. This chain uses TRBV20-1 with TRBJ1-5; the match to TRBD1 covers 8 bases. The V and J ends lost 6 bases and 6 bases, in that order; junction bases with no gene match: 4. The CDR3 runs 12 residues. Germline V lookup: CDR1 DFQATT, CDR2 SNEGSKA (reference sequence).